This entry is about one T cell receptor beta chain. Its antigen is as yet unknown. CDR1 is SGDLS, CDR2 YYNGEE, per germline. Trimming left V 0 bases short and J 0 bases short, with 10 bases between. The CDR3 has 15 amino acids. The PCR was carried out with 60 Vbeta primers and 13 Jbeta primers. Here immunoSEQ multiplex PCR was the method, and the copy in TCRdb shows in-frame clones only, minus some. The sample contains tens of thousands of clones, 80% of which appear only once. The sample belongs to a study of cytomegalovirus exposure and HLA in healthy donors. Whole-study findings and limits: Judged likely to be a sequencing artifact was a cluster of highly shared sequence variants.

The sequenced sample consisted of PBMCs. The source is a man over 45 in good health and CMV-seropositive. The gene calls are TRBV9 and TRBJ2-7, with D tentatively TRBD1 (6 bases). The CDR3 region has the DNA TGTGCCAGCAGCGTAGCTCTAGGGGGCTCCTACGAGCAGTACTTC. Its protein product is CASSVALGGSYEQYF.